A selection of T cell receptor beta chains follows, all from one sample in a study of cytomegalovirus exposure and HLA in healthy donors. Data came from immunoSEQ multiplex PCR; TCRdb stores just in-frame clones and leaves some out. The sample holds about 330,000 clones, roughly 88% seen once. The sequencing input was PBMCs. The receptors were sampled from a woman younger than 30 in good health and CMV-seronegative. Each CDR3 is given with its conserved first and last residue. D genes are given only for firm matches. The listing skips clone size in some rows; elsewhere it reads once, few, many or a size class.

size: NA
J: TRBJ2-7
V: TRBV6-5
length: 15
D: TRBD2
DNA: TGTGCCAGCAGTTACGCGGGGGACTTACTCTACGAGCAGTACTTC
CDR3: CASSYAGDLLYEQYF

size: once
J: TRBJ2-1
V: TRBV4-1
length: 19
D: TRBD1
DNA: TGCGCCAGCAGCCGCAGAGCGGGACAGGGGACAGACTCCTACAATGAGCAGTTCTTC
CDR3: CASSRRAGQGTDSYNEQFF

size: NA
J: TRBJ1-1
V: TRBV6-5
length: 14
D: NA
DNA: TGTGCCAGCAGTCAGCGGCGGGGGAACACTGAAGCTTTCTTT
CDR3: CASSQRRGNTEAFF

size: many
J: TRBJ2-7
V: TRBV2
length: 14
D: NA
DNA: TGTGCCAACCTCCGGACCCTCGGAGGAAACGAGCAGTACTTC
CDR3: CANLRTLGGNEQYF

size: NA
J: TRBJ2-7
V: TRBV10-3
length: 15
D: NA
DNA: TGTGCCATCAGTGGCAGTACGGGACTTAGCTACGAGCAGTACTTC
CDR3: CAISGSTGLSYEQYF

size: NA
J: TRBJ2-5
V: TRBV6-5
length: 14
D: NA
DNA: TGTGCCAGCACCCGAGTGGGGGGTTGGGAGACCCAGTACTTC
CDR3: CASTRVGGWETQYF

size: NA
J: TRBJ1-1
V: TRBV29-1
length: 18
D: NA
DNA: TGCAGCGTTGAAGCTGGTAGGGGCAAGGCGGCCGAGAACACTGAAGCTTTCTTT
CDR3: CSVEAGRGKAAENTEAFF

size: few
J: TRBJ1-2
V: TRBV10-3
length: 12
D: NA
DNA: TGTGCCGGCCGGACAGCTAACTATGGCTACACCTTC
CDR3: CAGRTANYGYTF

size: NA
J: TRBJ1-5
V: TRBV6-6
length: 14
D: NA
DNA: TGTGCCAGCAGCCCCGATGCGGGGGTTCAGCCCCAGCATTTT
CDR3: CASSPDAGVQPQHF

size: NA
J: TRBJ2-5
V: TRBV7-6
length: 12
D: NA
DNA: TGTGCCAGCAGCGCGTACCAAGAGACCCAGTACTTC
CDR3: CASSAYQETQYF

size: NA
J: TRBJ2-2
V: TRBV6-4
length: 14
D: NA
DNA: TGTGCCAGCAGTACGGGGTCGGGCACCGGGGAGCTGTTTTTT
CDR3: CASSTGSGTGELFF

size: NA
J: TRBJ2-5
V: TRBV6-4
length: 13
D: NA
DNA: TGTGCCAGCAGTAAGAACAGCCAAGAGACCCAGTACTTC
CDR3: CASSKNSQETQYF

size: NA
J: TRBJ1-1
V: TRBV6-6
length: 14
D: NA
DNA: TGTGCCAGCAGTTACGGGGACATGAACACTGAAGCTTTCTTT
CDR3: CASSYGDMNTEAFF

size: NA
J: TRBJ2-7
V: TRBV28
length: 15
D: TRBD2
DNA: TGTGCCAGCAGTCTCCCGGGGGAGGGAATTTACGAGCAGTACTTC
CDR3: CASSLPGEGIYEQYF

size: NA
J: TRBJ2-7
V: TRBV19
length: 16
D: NA
DNA: TGTGCCAGTAGTACACGGACTAACCAAGGCTCCTACGAGCAGTACTTC
CDR3: CASSTRTNQGSYEQYF

size: NA
J: TRBJ1-4
V: TRBV28
length: 15
D: TRBD1
DNA: TGTGCCAGCAGAGAGACAGGGGGCGGTGATGAAAAACTGTTTTTT
CDR3: CASRETGGGDEKLFF

size: NA
J: TRBJ1-1
V: TRBV19
length: 14
D: NA
DNA: TGTGCCAGTAGTATAGTAGACAGGAACACTGAAGCTTTCTTT
CDR3: CASSIVDRNTEAFF

size: few
J: TRBJ1-2
V: TRBV15
length: 14
D: NA
DNA: TGTGCCACCAGCAGAGATCGGCAGGGCTATGGCTACACCTTC
CDR3: CATSRDRQGYGYTF

size: NA
J: TRBJ1-2
V: TRBV4-2
length: 15
D: TRBD1
DNA: TGTGCCAGCAGCCAAGAATCGGGACAGGGGGCTGGCTACACCTTC
CDR3: CASSQESGQGAGYTF

size: NA
J: TRBJ2-3
V: TRBV6-6
length: 16
D: TRBD1
DNA: TGTGCCAGCAGTCCACTGGGACAGGCTATGACAGATACGCAGTATTTT
CDR3: CASSPLGQAMTDTQYF

size: NA
J: TRBJ2-5
V: TRBV19
length: 14
D: TRBD1
DNA: TGTGCCAGTAGTACCGGACAGGGGGAGGAGACCCAGTACTTC
CDR3: CASSTGQGEETQYF

size: NA
J: TRBJ2-7
V: TRBV9
length: 14
D: NA
DNA: TGTGCCAGCAGCGTAGAGGCAGGTTCCTACGAGCAGTACTTC
CDR3: CASSVEAGSYEQYF

size: NA
J: TRBJ2-1
V: TRBV6-4
length: 16
D: NA
DNA: TGTGCCAGCAGTGACTCCCCGGCGACTACTTACAATGAGCAGTTCTTC
CDR3: CASSDSPATTYNEQFF

size: NA
J: TRBJ1-2
V: TRBV10-1
length: 14
D: TRBD1
DNA: TGCGCCAGCAGTGAGACAGGGGGCCATTATGGCTACACCTTC
CDR3: CASSETGGHYGYTF